This TCR beta chain was found in a study of CD8 T cells in Susac syndrome. An input of roughly 0.5 to 1 ug of RNA was subjected to reverse transcription using random hexamers. Amplification of the TCR beta CDR3 was carried out by immunoSEQ multiplex PCR, which spanned a total of 54 Vbeta and 13 Jbeta segments. TCRdb processed the immunoSEQ multiplex PCR reads anew with MiXCR; each CDR3 protein has one entry. This sample has approximately 190,000 distinct CDR3 sequences, with around 96% found just once. Trimming shortened V by 1 base and J by 2 bases, and 8 bases separated the two germline ends. Germline loops: CDR1 LGHNA, CDR2 YNFKEQ. This CDR3 contains 14 residues. The multiple sclerosis controls, all treatment-naive patients, had relapsing-remitting disease that was stable or active. TEMRA cells were FACS-enriched, unlike CD8+ and CD4+ T cells, which were negatively isolated.

This clonotype was sampled from a human donor with multiple sclerosis. Sequences were obtained from CD4+ T cells from PBMCs. The chain combines TRBV4-2 with TRBJ2-5; no reliable D call. The CDR3 DNA follows: TGTGCCAGCAGCCAAGTTACAGAGCAAGAGACCCAGTACTTC. This sequence encodes CASSQVTEQETQYF.